Each of the 8 T cell receptor beta chains below was sequenced from the same sample in a study of T cells after yellow fever vaccination. TCRdb re-called the 5' RACE reads with MiXCR, one entry per CDR3 protein. The repertoire includes a few hundred thousand distinct CDR3 sequences, roughly 6.2% of them detected once, and roughly 15% sits in the top ten. Specimen: PBMCs, collected 5 days after the yellow fever booster vaccination. These receptors came from a man aged 25 to 40 who received the YFV17D yellow fever vaccine.

This clonotype was recorded a few times. This rearrangement joins TRBV20-1 to TRBJ2-3; TRBD1 matches at 9 bases. The germline CDR1 and CDR2 sequences are DFQATT and SNEGSKA (reference sequence). This CDR3 has 14 amino acids. J lost 3 bases, V lost 6 bases, and 7 bases had no gene match. This CDR3 reads CSATGGEPTDTQYF. CDR3 bases: TGCAGTGCAACAGGGGGCGAGCCAACAGATACGCAGTATTTT.

This clonotype occurred a few times. This rearrangement joins TRBV5-4 to TRBJ1-1; TRBD1 matches at 8 bases. The CDR3 extends over 15 amino acids. CDR1 SGHNT and CDR2 YYREEE come from the germline V gene (reference sequence). J gave up 0 bases and V 0 bases, and 1 base lay outside the gene matches. The CDR3 sequence is CASSLGTGLNTEAFF. In nucleotides, the CDR3 is TGTGCCAGCAGCTTGGGGACAGGGTTGAACACTGAAGCTTTCTTT.

The table lists this clonotype with many counts. This sequence joins TRBV12-3 or TRBV12-4 and TRBJ1-2, with D perhaps matching TRBD1 (5 bases). Trimming shortened V by 1 base and J by 3 bases, and 6 bases separated the two germline ends. The length of the CDR3 is 13 residues. CDR3 in DNA: TGTGCCAGCAGTTTAGGAGGGGACTATGGCTACACCTTC. It yields the protein CASSLGGDYGYTF.

There are a few counts of this clonotype. This chain links TRBV20-1 with TRBJ1-1; possibly TRBD1 for D (5 bases). The CDR3 is 15 residues long. Germline V gene lookup returns CDR1 DFQATT and CDR2 SNEGSKA (reference sequence). V lost 3 bases to trimming and J lost 0 bases, with 14 bases between them. The CDR3 is CSARFGGLVNTEAFF. The CDR3 nucleotides are TGCAGTGCTAGGTTCGGGGGTCTAGTGAACACTGAAGCTTTCTTT.

There are many counts of this clonotype. The chain combines TRBV7-2 with TRBJ2-3; D is unresolved. Germline assignment: CDR1 SGHTA and CDR2 FQGNSA. V lost 5 bases, J lost 1 base, and 13 bases lay in between. The CDR3 totals 15 residues. The CDR3: CASSPARWGTDTQYF. In DNA form, the CDR3 reads TGTGCCAGCAGCCCCGCACGGTGGGGCACAGATACGCAGTATTTT.

This clonotype has at least ten counts. This chain connects TRBV5-1 to TRBJ2-2; the match to TRBD2 covers 10 bases. The J segment lost 1 base and the V segment lost 3 bases, leaving 6 bases of the junction unmatched. The CDR3 covers 17 residues. Germline V lookup: CDR1 SGHRS, CDR2 YFSETQ. The DNA for the CDR3 is TGCGCCAGCAGCTCTCCGGGACTAGCGAGGAACACCGGGGAGCTGTTTTTT. This gives the protein CASSSPGLARNTGELFF.

J is TRBJ2-5 and V is TRBV7-9; perhaps TRBD2 as D (5 bases). There are 15 residues in the CDR3. Looked up from germline, CDR1 is SEHNR and CDR2 is FQNEAQ (reference sequence). The V and J ends lost 0 bases and 4 bases respectively, with 12 bases between them. The CDR3 DNA is TGTGCCAGCAGCTTAGCTCGGGGAGTCCGAGAGACCCAGTACTTC. Protein product: CASSLARGVRETQYF.

This clonotype was seen a handful of times. The chain has TRBV9 and TRBJ2-5; 10 positions agree with TRBD2. The CDR3 has 15 residues. Trimming cost V 4 bases and J 5 bases; bases outside gene matches: 8. The germline V gene encodes CDR1 SGDLS and CDR2 YYNGEE. This CDR3 is CASSSGRGSLETQYF. Written as DNA, the CDR3 is TGTGCCAGCAGCAGCGGGAGGGGTAGCCTGGAGACCCAGTACTTC.